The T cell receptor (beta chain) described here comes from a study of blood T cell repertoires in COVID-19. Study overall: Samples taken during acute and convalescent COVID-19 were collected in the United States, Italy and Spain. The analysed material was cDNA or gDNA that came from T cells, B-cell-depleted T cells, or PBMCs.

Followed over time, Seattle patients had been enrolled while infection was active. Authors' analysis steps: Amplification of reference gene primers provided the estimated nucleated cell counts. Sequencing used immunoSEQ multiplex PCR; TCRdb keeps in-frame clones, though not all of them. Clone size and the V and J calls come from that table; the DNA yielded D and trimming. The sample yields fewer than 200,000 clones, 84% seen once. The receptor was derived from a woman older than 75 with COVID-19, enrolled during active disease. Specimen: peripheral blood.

CDR3 nucleotides: TGTGCCAGCAGCGTAGGACAGCTCGCGAACACCGGGGAGCTGTTTTTT. Translated: CASSVGQLANTGELFF. This chain connects TRBV9 to TRBJ2-2, with a weak D call TRBD1 (5 bases). Trimming removed 0 bases at V and 0 bases at J, with 9 bases between. This CDR3 region has 16 residues. Germline V lookup: CDR1 SGDLS, CDR2 YYNGEE.